This TCR beta chain was recovered during a study of blood T cell repertoires in COVID-19. In the original analysis: Reference gene primer amplification in the assay estimated nucleated cell counts. The protocol was immunoSEQ multiplex PCR, while the TCRdb copy is restricted to in-frame clones and leaves out a portion. The V and J calls and clone size were taken over from that table, and D and trimming were inferred from the DNA. The sample shows 290,000 or so clones, 85% to 90% of them seen only once. Donors were grouped by their self-reported clinical history. Germline V lookup: CDR1 ENHRY, CDR2 SYGVKD. CDR3 length equals 17 residues. V lost 3 bases to trimming and J lost 6 bases; unmatched junction nucleotides: 13.

Material: PBMCs or T cells enriched from blood (not recorded which). The rearrangement links TRBV10-3 to TRBJ2-1; 8 bases fit TRBD1. This clonotype was sampled from a woman under 30 with acute COVID-19. The CDR3 DNA reads as TGTGCCATCAGTGAAGCGACAGGGGCGCGCAGGTCCAATGAGCAGTTCTTC. Translating it yields CAISEATGARRSNEQFF.